Each of the 27 T cell receptor beta chains below was sequenced from the same sample in a study of blood T cell repertoires in COVID-19. TCRdb's copy holds only in-frame clones and misses some; the assay was immunoSEQ multiplex PCR. The table lists 63,000 or so clones, about 81% of them singletons. The specimen sequenced was peripheral blood. These receptors came from a human donor in a cohort sampled during active COVID-19.

This clone was recorded a few times. V is TRBV7-9 and J is TRBJ2-3, with TRBD2 matching 14 bases. The CDR3 length is 18 residues. Per the germline V gene, CDR1 is SEHNR and CDR2 is FQNEAQ (reference sequence). The J segment lost 6 bases and the V segment lost 5 bases, leaving 13 bases of the junction unmatched. CDR3 residues: CASSIGATSGRGADTQYF. CDR3 bases: TGTGCCAGCAGCATAGGGGCGACTAGCGGGAGGGGGGCCGATACGCAGTATTTT.

This clone was seen only once. The chain links TRBV3-1 (or the pseudogene TRBV3-2) to TRBJ1-2; a weak D match, TRBD1 (6 bases). This CDR3 spans 17 amino acids. The V and J ends lost 1 base and 4 bases respectively, with 19 bases between them. The germline V gene encodes CDR1 LGHDT and CDR2 YNNKEL (reference sequence). The CDR3 DNA sequence: TGTGCCAGCAGCCAAGGTTTGCTTAGGGGGTTGTTCTATGGCTACACCTTC. This translates into CASSQGLLRGLFYGYTF.

The J gene is TRBJ2-5, the V gene TRBV24-1, with D tentatively TRBD1 (5 bases). Germline V gene lookup returns CDR1 KGHDR and CDR2 SFDVKD. V lost 5 bases, J lost 2 bases, and 8 bases lay in between. This CDR3 is 13 amino acids long. CDR3 sequence reads: CATSADSQETQYF. The CDR3 nucleotides read TGTGCCACCAGTGCAGACAGTCAAGAGACCCAGTACTTC.

The CDR3 bases are TGCGCCAGCAGCTTGACCGGGACAGCAAACCGAGAGACCCAGTACTTC. Amino acids: CASSLTGTANRETQYF. This chain joins TRBV5-1 and TRBJ2-5; 7 nucleotides match TRBD1. The germline CDR1 and CDR2 sequences are SGHRS and YFSETQ. V trimming: 1 base; J trimming: 4 bases; junction bases outside the gene matches: 10. CDR3 length equals 16 residues.

The chain is built from TRBV27 and TRBJ2-3; D ambiguous. V lost 2 bases and J lost 0, with 9 bases in between. This CDR3 region has 15 residues. Germline V gene lookup returns CDR1 MNHEY and CDR2 SMNVEV (reference sequence). The CDR3 loop is CASSLLQLSTDTQYF. CDR3 sequence (DNA): TGTGCCAGCAGTTTACTACAGCTAAGCACAGATACGCAGTATTTT.

The genes are TRBV19 and TRBJ1-1, with 8 positions matching TRBD1. This CDR3 is built from 15 residues. CDR1 LNHDA and CDR2 SQIVND come from the germline V gene (reference sequence). The V segment lost 8 bases and the J segment 5 bases; nucleotides outside the gene matches: 13. The CDR3 nucleotides read TGTGCCAGTTCCCCAGGGGGCGCGATGAGGACTGAAGCTTTCTTT. Amino acid sequence: CASSPGGAMRTEAFF.

This clone was seen at least ten times. The chain combines TRBV4-3 with TRBJ2-2, with 7 bases aligning to TRBD2. Trimming removed 1 base from V and 5 bases from J; junction bases left unmatched: 7. This CDR3 contains 16 residues. Germline V lookup: CDR1 LGHNA, CDR2 YSLEER. The CDR3 reads CASSQGYGEGTGELFF. The DNA for the CDR3 is TGCGCCAGCAGCCAAGGATATGGGGAGGGTACCGGGGAGCTGTTTTTT.

This chain links TRBV28 with TRBJ1-2; TRBD1 agrees at 9 bases. The CDR3 sequence is 15 residues long. J lost 3 bases, V lost 5 bases, and 7 bases had no gene match. The germline gives CDR1 MDHEN, CDR2 SYDVKM. In DNA form, the CDR3 reads TGTGCCAGCAGTCCGACAGGGGGGATCTACTATGGCTACACCTTC. Residues: CASSPTGGIYYGYTF.

The gene calls are TRBV24-1 and TRBJ2-5; TRBD2 matches at 8 bases. CDR1 KGHDR and CDR2 SFDVKD come from the germline V gene. The junction had 9 bases not matched to a gene; V was cut back by 2 bases and J by 5 bases. The CDR3 is 16 residues long. The DNA for the CDR3 is TGTGCCACCAGTGATTACCGCTGCGGGGGGCTGGAGACCCAGTACTTC. Translating gives CATSDYRCGGLETQYF.

The rearrangement uses TRBV30 and TRBJ1-1, with no clear D. The CDR3 extends over 14 amino acids. The V gene lost 1 base and the J gene lost 0 bases, with 9 bases spanning the gap. Germline assignment: CDR1 GTSNPN and CDR2 SVGIG (reference sequence). Here the CDR3 reads CAWSEPPMNTEAFF. In nucleotides, the CDR3 is TGTGCCTGGAGTGAGCCTCCTATGAACACTGAAGCTTTCTTT.

This chain joins TRBV19 and TRBJ2-7; 9 bases line up with TRBD1. With V trimmed by 3 bases and J by 6 bases, 12 bases remained unmatched. Germline CDR1 reads LNHDA; CDR2 reads SQIVND (reference sequence). The CDR3 totals 16 residues. The CDR3 loop reads CASSIPLTGGRGEQYF. The CDR3 nucleotides are TGTGCCAGTAGTATCCCCTTAACAGGGGGCAGGGGCGAGCAGTACTTC.

Comment on this clone: One junction end disagrees with the germline gene, perhaps due to a read error. CDR3 sequence: CASSQDRGFSTDTQYF. The CDR3, as DNA: TGCGCCAGCAGTCAAGATCGCGGTTTTAGCACAGATACGCAGTATTTT. The gene calls are TRBV4-3 and TRBJ2-3, with D hard to call. CDR3 length: 16 residues. CDR1 and CDR2 from the germline V gene are LGHNA and YSLEER.

This clone was counted only a few times. This chain joins TRBV9 and TRBJ2-1, with D hard to call. The V end lost 3 bases, the J end lost 0 bases, and 13 bases lay between the germline ends. The CDR3 is 16 residues long. Germline CDR1 reads SGDLS; CDR2 reads YYNGEE. The CDR3 DNA reads TGTGCCAGCAGCGCAGATCCCCTTGGCTCCTACAATGAGCAGTTCTTC. This codes for CASSADPLGSYNEQFF.

The J gene is TRBJ1-5, the V gene TRBV6-5; D is possibly TRBD1 (6 bases). The CDR3 covers 16 residues. Trimming removed 4 bases from V and 2 bases from J, with 15 bases in between. Germline V gene lookup returns CDR1 MNHEY and CDR2 SVGAGI. In nucleotides, the CDR3 is TGTGCCAGCAGTTTTCCTACAGGGACCGGCAATCAGCCCCAGCATTTT. It encodes CASSFPTGTGNQPQHF.

This clone was detected a few times. The J gene is TRBJ1-5, the V gene TRBV28; D unclear. The ends were cut back, 3 bases at V and 3 bases at J, with 9 bases in the middle. CDR3 length: 14 amino acids. Looked up from germline, CDR1 is MDHEN and CDR2 is SYDVKM. The CDR3 region is CASSFHGLNQPQHF. CDR3 nucleotide sequence: TGTGCCAGCAGTTTTCATGGCCTCAATCAGCCCCAGCATTTT. Full variable domain (missing parts from reference TRBV28 and TRBJ1-5): DVKVTQSSRYLVKRTGEKVFLECVQDMDHENMFWYRQDPGLGLRLIYFSYDVKMKEKGDIPEGYSVSREKKERFSLILESASTNQTSMYLCASSFHGLNQPQHFGDGTRLSIL.

The chain joins TRBV11-2 to TRBJ2-5; D perhaps matches TRBD2 (5 bases). This CDR3 contains 16 residues. CDR1 is SGHAT and CDR2 is FQNNGV in the germline V gene. The V end was cut by 2 bases, the J end by 5 bases, with 18 bases between. The CDR3 sequence is CASSLRLRANEETQYF. CDR3 bases: TGTGCCAGCAGCTTAAGGTTGCGGGCAAACGAGGAGACCCAGTACTTC.

Regarding this clone: Within the sample, other DNA sequences also encode this same CDR3. The chain couples TRBV5-1 to TRBJ1-1; D gene unclear. CDR3 length equals 14 residues. V was pared by 0 bases and J by 0 bases, with 6 bases between. Germline values: CDR1 SGHRS, CDR2 YFSETQ. The CDR3 DNA is TGCGCCAGCAGCTTGGGACATTTGAACACTGAAGCTTTCTTT. Translating gives CASSLGHLNTEAFF.

V usage is TRBV11-3 and J usage is TRBJ2-2; D not certain. Germline V gives CDR1 SGHNT, CDR2 YENEEA. CDR3 length: 15 residues. V was trimmed by 1 base and J by 2 bases, leaving 8 bases between them. This CDR3 reads CASSLGDTNTGELFF. As DNA, the CDR3 is TGTGCCAGCAGCTTAGGAGACACTAACACCGGGGAGCTGTTTTTT.

A note on this clone: This sample also contains other DNA sequences that code for the same CDR3. The chain has TRBV20-1 and TRBJ2-7; TRBD1 is a possible D gene (5 bases). V was cut by 5 bases and J by 4 bases, with 9 bases left in between. CDR1 and CDR2 from the germline V gene are DFQATT and SNEGSKA (reference sequence). This CDR3 spans 11 amino acids. The CDR3 is CSASTVYEQYF. DNA of the CDR3: TGCAGTGCTTCGACAGTTTACGAGCAGTACTTC.

The rearrangement joins TRBV30 to TRBJ2-1; possible D gene TRBD2, 5 bases. V dropped 3 bases and J dropped 3 bases, with 9 bases sitting between them. The V gene's germline CDR1 is GTSNPN and CDR2 SVGIG (reference sequence). CDR3 length: 13 amino acids. In DNA form, the CDR3 reads TGTGCCTGGAGGGGGAGCTTCTACAATGAGCAGTTCTTC. Amino acids: CAWRGSFYNEQFF.

The genes are TRBV29-1 and TRBJ2-1, with 12 bases aligning to TRBD2. The CDR3 has 13 amino acids. Germline V gene lookup returns CDR1 SQVTM and CDR2 ANQGSEA. Trimming took 4 bases from V and 7 from J; bases not matched to a gene: 2. CDR3 region: CSVATSGSNEQFF. The DNA of the CDR3 is TGCAGCGTTGCGACTAGCGGGAGTAATGAGCAGTTCTTC.

J is TRBJ1-5 and V is TRBV6-6, with D possibly matching TRBD1 (5 bases). The CDR3 has 14 residues. Germline assignment: CDR1 MNHNY and CDR2 SVGAGI (reference sequence). Trimming took 6 bases from V and 0 from J, leaving 9 bases between them. The CDR3 DNA sequence: TGTGCCAGCAGCACGGGACTTAGCAATCAGCCCCAGCATTTT. Protein product: CASSTGLSNQPQHF.

The chain is built from TRBV29-1 and TRBJ2-1; D may be TRBD2 (6 bases). The V gene lost 7 bases and the J gene lost 0 bases, with 13 bases spanning the gap. CDR3 length: 14 amino acids. Germline loops: CDR1 SQVTM, CDR2 ANQGSEA. The CDR3 bases are TGCAGCGGATCATTGACTAGCTCCTACAATGAGCAGTTCTTC. Its translation is CSGSLTSSYNEQFF.

The V and J genes are TRBV10-3 and TRBJ2-1; D might be TRBD2 (7 bases). This CDR3 spans 15 amino acids. V was shortened by 6 bases and J by 7 bases, with 19 bases between the two germline ends. Germline assignment: CDR1 ENHRY and CDR2 SYGVKD. This chain's CDR3 is CAISRGGSNSNEQFF. CDR3 DNA: TGTGCCATCAGCAGGGGCGGGAGTAATTCGAATGAGCAGTTCTTC.

This clone came up once. As DNA, the CDR3 is TGTGCCACCAGCAGAGAGGGGGGAGTAGGGTCCACCAAAAACATTCAGTACTTC. The encoded protein is CATSREGGVGSTKNIQYF. The chain combines TRBV15 with TRBJ2-4; a possible D gene is TRBD2 (6 bases). Germline V lookup: CDR1 LNHNV, CDR2 YYDKDF (reference sequence). The CDR3 is 18 amino acids. Between the trimmed V and J ends, which lost 0 bases and 2 bases, there was a span of 17 bases.

V usage is TRBV4-3 and J usage is TRBJ2-1; 8 nucleotides match TRBD2. With V trimmed by 4 bases and J by 6 bases, 14 bases remained unmatched. CDR1 is LGHNA, CDR2 YSLEER, per germline. CDR3 length equals 17 residues. The CDR3 bases are TGCGCCAGCAGCCTCTGGGAAACGCGGGAGGTGGGCAATGAGCAGTTCTTC. The encoded protein is CASSLWETREVGNEQFF.

This chain links TRBV28 with TRBJ1-4; D gene ambiguous. Germline V gives CDR1 MDHEN, CDR2 SYDVKM. This CDR3 has 13 amino acids. V was cut by 6 bases and J by 8 bases, with 13 bases left in between. CDR3 loop: CASRARLEEKLFF. The CDR3 DNA reads as TGTGCCAGCAGGGCACGCCTGGAGGAAAAACTGTTTTTT.